The 3 T cell receptor beta chains below all came from one sample that was sequenced in a study of cytomegalovirus exposure and HLA in healthy donors. Amplification used 60 Vbeta primers and 13 Jbeta primers. Profiling relied on immunoSEQ multiplex PCR, and the TCRdb table lists in-frame clones only, not all of them. Of approximately 130,000 clones listed, around three fifths were seen once; the top ten hold less than 2.5%. Input material: PBMCs. The receptors originated from a woman in her thirties or forties in good health and CMV-seronegative.

In this sample, this clone turned up a few times. V is TRBV5-1 and J is TRBJ1-5; 7 bases are a match to TRBD1. The germline V gene encodes CDR1 SGHRS and CDR2 YFSETQ. V shed 5 bases and J 7 bases; nucleotides not matched to a gene: 12. CDR3 length equals 15 residues. Here the CDR3 DNA reads TGCGCCAGCAGAGAGGGGGCAGGTTCCTTCCAGCCCCAGCATTTT. Amino acid sequence: CASREGAGSFQPQHF.

This sequence joins TRBV5-6 and TRBJ2-2, with 8 bases matching TRBD1. With V trimmed by 4 bases and J by 7 bases, 12 bases remained unmatched. Germline V gene sequence: CDR1 SGHDT, CDR2 YYEEEE. The CDR3 length is 16 residues. CDR3 in amino acids: CASSPRTGPRVGELFF. The CDR3, as DNA: TGTGCCAGCAGCCCCAGGACAGGGCCCAGAGTCGGGGAGCTGTTTTTT. Looking up the rest from reference TRBV5-6 and TRBJ2-2 gives the full variable domain: DAGVTQSPTHLIKTRGQQVTLRCSPKSGHDTVSWYQQALGQGPQFIFQYYEEEERQRGNFPDRFSGHQFPNYSSELNVNALLLGDSALYLCASSPRTGPRVGELFFGEGSRLTVL.

This clone was counted a few times. The genes are TRBV28 and TRBJ2-7, with D possibly being TRBD1 (6 bases). Germline V CDR1 and CDR2: MDHEN, SYDVKM. The V gene lost 3 bases and the J gene lost 3 bases, with 12 bases spanning the gap. The CDR3 is made up of 14 amino acids. The CDR3 nucleotides are TGTGCCAGCAGTTTGCGGACAGTCTTCTACGAGCAGTACTTC. The encoded protein is CASSLRTVFYEQYF.